The 28 T cell receptor beta chains below come from one sample, sequenced in a study of blood T cell repertoires in COVID-19. Sequenced by immunoSEQ multiplex PCR; TCRdb stores in-frame clones only, minus some. In the table there are 70,000 to 95,000 clones, approximately 89% of which are singletons. Sequencing was done on a sample of peripheral blood. These receptors originate from a man aged 50 or older with acute or convalescent COVID-19.

This clone was seen a few times. The chain employs TRBV7-9 and TRBJ2-1, with D possibly matching TRBD1 (5 bases). The CDR3 is 15 amino acids. Trimming removed 2 bases at V and 5 bases at J, with 13 bases between. Germline V CDR1 and CDR2: SEHNR, FQNEAQ (reference sequence). The CDR3, as DNA: TGTGCCAGCAGCTTAATGGGGCCCCTGAACAATGAGCAGTTCTTC. This codes for CASSLMGPLNNEQFF.

The V and J genes are TRBV5-8 and TRBJ1-1; D remains unclear. CDR1 and CDR2 (germline): SGHTS, YDEGEE. This CDR3 is 10 amino acids long. Trimming took 0 bases from V and 11 from J, leaving 5 bases between them. For the CDR3, the DNA is TGTGCCAGCAGCTTGGTGGCCGCTTTCTTT. This gives the protein CASSLVAAFF. Full variable domain (rest looked up from reference TRBV5-8 and TRBJ1-1): EAGVTQSPTHLIKTRGQQATLRCSPISGHTSVYWYQQALGLGLQFLLWYDEGEERNRGNFPPRFSGRQFPNYSSELNVNALELEDSALYLCASSLVAAFFGQGTRLTVV.

The rearrangement links TRBV28 to TRBJ1-2; maybe TRBD1 (6 bases). The CDR3 spans 14 residues. The V gene lost 3 bases and the J gene lost 6 bases, with 14 bases spanning the gap. Looked up from germline, CDR1 is MDHEN and CDR2 is SYDVKM. The CDR3, as DNA: TGTGCCAGCAGTTTGCGGGGGCGCACGGATGGCTACACCTTC. Translating gives CASSLRGRTDGYTF.

The gene calls are TRBV7-9 and TRBJ2-3, with 7 bases that match TRBD2. Germline V gives CDR1 SEHNR, CDR2 FQNEAQ (reference sequence). This CDR3 is built from 13 residues. V gave up 2 bases and J gave up 6 bases; unmatched junction bases: 2. CDR3 sequence reads: CASSLTSADTQYF. In DNA, the CDR3 is TGTGCCAGCAGCTTAACTAGCGCGGATACGCAGTATTTT.

V and J are TRBV12-5 and TRBJ1-5; weak D call: TRBD1 (5 bases). Germline CDR1 reads LGHNT; CDR2 reads FRNRAP. Trimming shortened V by 0 bases and J by 8 bases, and 11 bases separated the two germline ends. The CDR3 runs 14 residues. This chain's CDR3 is CASGLVQGWKPQHF. As DNA, the CDR3 is TGTGCTAGTGGTTTGGTCCAGGGATGGAAGCCCCAGCATTTT.

The rearrangement joins TRBV16 to TRBJ1-5; 7 bases agree with TRBD1. Germline V gene sequence: CDR1 KGHSY, CDR2 FQNENV. The CDR3 is 14 amino acids. V dropped 3 bases and J dropped 4; count of bases not matched to a gene: 3. Here the CDR3 reads CASSQAGGNQPQHF. The CDR3 nucleotides read TGTGCCAGCAGCCAGGCAGGGGGTAATCAGCCCCAGCATTTT.

The chain recombines TRBV7-9 with TRBJ2-3; D not resolved. V was clipped by 0 bases and J by 4 bases, with 5 bases between them. The germline gives CDR1 SEHNR, CDR2 FQNEAQ (reference sequence). There are 13 residues in the CDR3. CDR3 in DNA: TGTGCCAGCAGCTTAGCCTCCGCAGATACGCAGTATTTT. Translated: CASSLASADTQYF.

The V call is TRBV19, the J call TRBJ2-4; D is uncertain. CDR3 length: 14 residues. Germline values: CDR1 LNHDA, CDR2 SQIVND (reference sequence). Between the trimmed V and J ends, which lost 4 bases and 8 bases, there was a span of 15 bases. CDR3 nucleotides: TGTGCCAGTAGTACCGCTGCAGGCCCGGACATTCAGTACTTC. This codes for CASSTAAGPDIQYF.

The V call is TRBV6-6, the J call TRBJ1-5; D is unresolved. Per germline, CDR1 MNHNY and CDR2 SVGAGI (reference sequence). V lost 5 bases and J 6 bases, leaving 17 bases between the germline ends. CDR3 length: 15 residues. This chain's CDR3 is CASSISSPTGQPQHF. The CDR3 DNA reads TGTGCCAGCAGTATTTCCTCCCCGACGGGTCAGCCCCAGCATTTT.

The chain combines TRBV10-3 with TRBJ2-1, with 9 bases lining up with TRBD2. The CDR3 is made up of 16 amino acids. Trimming removed 3 bases from V and 8 bases from J; junction bases left unmatched: 11. Germline V gives CDR1 ENHRY, CDR2 SYGVKD. The CDR3 reads CAISDPPGVAGDEQFF. The CDR3 DNA reads as TGTGCCATCAGTGACCCCCCGGGGGTAGCGGGAGATGAGCAGTTCTTC.

A few counts support this clone. This chain links TRBV5-1 with TRBJ1-3, with a tentative D call TRBD1 (5 bases). The CDR3 length is 15 residues. Germline V gene data show CDR1 as SGHRS and CDR2 as YFSETQ. Trimming left V 7 bases short and J 1 base short, with 15 bases between. This CDR3 is CASGGTGESGNTIYF. CDR3 coding DNA: TGCGCCAGCGGGGGAACGGGGGAGTCTGGAAACACCATATATTTT.

The chain links TRBV7-2 to TRBJ1-5, with 8 nucleotides matching TRBD1. Germline assignment: CDR1 SGHTA and CDR2 FQGNSA. This CDR3 is built from 15 residues. The ends lost 5 bases at V and 0 bases at J; junction bases unmatched: 3. CDR3 DNA sequence: TGTGCCAGCAGCACGGGACAGGTTAGCAATCAGCCCCAGCATTTT. It translates to CASSTGQVSNQPQHF.

This chain links TRBV29-1 with TRBJ2-2; no definite D call. The V gene's germline CDR1 is SQVTM and CDR2 ANQGSEA. V was cut by 5 bases and J by 4 bases, with 14 bases left in between. CDR3 size: 14 residues. The CDR3 region is CSVLVSRSTGELFF. CDR3 DNA: TGCAGCGTTCTCGTGAGCCGGAGCACCGGGGAGCTGTTTTTT.

The chain uses TRBV5-1 and TRBJ2-2; 9 bases are shared with TRBD1. Trimming took 4 bases from V and 3 from J; bases not matched to a gene: 4. Germline-derived CDR1 and CDR2 are SGHRS and YFSETQ. The CDR3 is 15 amino acids. The CDR3 DNA reads TGCGCCAGCAGCCAACAGGGGGCTGACACCGGGGAGCTGTTTTTT. It codes for CASSQQGADTGELFF.

The chain carries TRBV11-2 and TRBJ1-2, with 7 bases fitting TRBD1. Germline-derived CDR1 and CDR2 are SGHAT and FQNNGV. The junction had 11 bases not matched to a gene; V was cut back by 2 bases and J by 8 bases. The CDR3 length is 15 residues. CDR3 DNA: TGTGCCAGCAGCTTAAATCTCCAGGGGGTCGAAGGCTACACCTTC. It yields the protein CASSLNLQGVEGYTF.

The V gene is TRBV5-4, the J gene TRBJ2-7; 8 nucleotides agree with TRBD2. V shed 0 bases and J 4 bases; nucleotides not matched to a gene: 6. Germline V gives CDR1 SGHNT, CDR2 YYREEE (reference sequence). The CDR3 loop spans 15 amino acids. This chain's CDR3 is CASSLGGSGIYEQYF. The CDR3 bases are TGTGCCAGCAGCTTGGGGGGTAGCGGGATATACGAGCAGTACTTC. Using reference TRBV5-4 and TRBJ2-7 for the parts outside the CDR3, the full variable domain is ETGVTQSPTHLIKTRGQQVTLRCSSQSGHNTVSWYQQALGQGPQFIFQYYREEENGRGNFPPRFSGLQFPNYSSELNVNALELDDSALYLCASSLGGSGIYEQYFGPGTRLTVT.

This clone is a singleton in its sample. V gene TRBV7-8 combines with J gene TRBJ1-6, with no clear D. V lost 2 bases and J 0 bases, leaving 17 bases between the germline ends. The CDR3 runs to 19 residues. Germline V lookup: CDR1 SGHVS, CDR2 FQNEAQ. CDR3 DNA: TGTGCCAGCAGCTTATGGCCACCGTCGATAAGCTCCTATAATTCACCCCTCCACTTT. Translation gives CASSLWPPSISSYNSPLHF.

The chain employs TRBV5-1 and TRBJ1-3, with D possibly matching TRBD1 (5 bases). Germline CDR1 is SGHRS and CDR2 is YFSETQ. Trimming took off 0 bases at V and 0 bases at J, with 10 bases between the two ends. This CDR3 is built from 16 residues. The CDR3: CASSLGGTSSGNTIYF. The CDR3 coding sequence is TGCGCCAGCAGCTTGGGGGGCACAAGCTCTGGAAACACCATATATTTT.

This CDR3 reads CASSQELGGRPQHF. CDR3 nucleotide sequence: TGTGCCAGCAGCCAAGAGCTGGGCGGGCGACCCCAGCATTTT. The chain recombines TRBV3-1 (or the pseudogene TRBV3-2) with TRBJ1-5; D call uncertain. V was pared by 0 bases and J by 10 bases, with 13 bases between. This CDR3 comprises 14 residues. Germline lookup yields CDR1 LGHDT and CDR2 YNNKEL (reference sequence).

The chain recombines TRBV7-2 with TRBJ1-5; TRBD1 might be the D (5 bases). Germline CDR1 reads SGHTA; CDR2 reads FQGNSA. The V and J ends lost 5 bases and 4 bases respectively, with 12 bases between them. This CDR3 comprises 14 residues. CDR3 protein: CASSLDSFNQPQHF. CDR3 coding DNA: TGTGCCAGCAGCCTCGACAGTTTTAATCAGCCCCAGCATTTT.

V is TRBV7-3 and J is TRBJ2-3; TRBD2 aligns across 10 bases. Germline CDR1 SGHTA, CDR2 FQGTGA. This CDR3 is 14 amino acids long. Trimming at V came to 1 base and at J to 5 bases, leaving 0 bases not matched to a gene. In DNA form, the CDR3 reads TGTGCCAGCAGCTTAAGACTAGCGGGAGATACGCAGTATTTT. Translation: CASSLRLAGDTQYF.

The J gene is TRBJ1-2, the V gene TRBV9; 7 bases agree with TRBD1. J was trimmed by 4 bases and V by 3 bases; bases with no gene match: 6. In germline, CDR1 is SGDLS, CDR2 YYNGEE. The CDR3 totals 14 residues. The CDR3 loop is CASSASGQTYGYTF. The CDR3 DNA sequence: TGTGCCAGCAGCGCCTCGGGACAGACCTATGGCTACACCTTC.

The chain uses TRBV6-5 and TRBJ2-3; 9 nucleotides line up with TRBD2. Looked up from germline, CDR1 is MNHEY and CDR2 is SVGAGI. CDR3 length: 14 amino acids. The V and J ends lost 4 bases and 4 bases, in that order; junction bases with no gene match: 3. The CDR3 here is CASSSRLAADTQYF. The DNA for the CDR3 is TGTGCCAGCAGTTCAAGACTAGCGGCAGATACGCAGTATTTT.

V usage is TRBV6-5 and J usage is TRBJ1-1, with D maybe TRBD1 (5 bases). With 8 bases removed from V and 1 base from J, the gap between germline ends came to 17 bases. This CDR3 has 15 residues. Germline CDR1 is MNHEY and CDR2 is SVGAGI. CDR3 region: CASVKGGAGNTEAFF. For the CDR3, the DNA is TGTGCCAGCGTAAAGGGAGGGGCGGGGAACACTGAAGCTTTCTTT.

This rearrangement joins TRBV3-1 (or the pseudogene TRBV3-2) to TRBJ2-2; D perhaps matches TRBD2 (5 bases). Between the trimmed V and J ends, which lost 4 bases and 0 bases, there was a span of 12 bases. Germline V lookup: CDR1 LGHDT, CDR2 YNNKEL (reference sequence). This CDR3 spans 16 amino acids. The CDR3 protein is CASSRGPGPNTGELFF. The CDR3 DNA follows: TGTGCCAGCAGCCGAGGGCCGGGCCCGAACACCGGGGAGCTGTTTTTT.

This clone has a handful of counts. The chain employs TRBV10-1 and TRBJ2-2, with 7 bases fitting TRBD2. The CDR3 spans 16 residues. V lost 11 bases, J lost 7 bases, and 19 bases stayed unmatched. Germline-derived CDR1 and CDR2 are WNHNN and SYGVQD (reference sequence). In DNA, the CDR3 is TGCGCCGCACTCGCCCTAGGGAGGGAAAAAGTCGGGGAGCTGTTTTTT. It encodes CAALALGREKVGELFF.

This clone was counted between two and nine times. The V call is TRBV2, the J call TRBJ1-5, with 7 bases fitting TRBD1. The CDR3 spans 15 residues. Looked up from germline, CDR1 is SNHLY and CDR2 is FYNNEI. With 5 bases clipped from V and 4 bases from J, the junction kept 8 bases outside the gene matches. The CDR3 coding sequence is TGTGCCAGCAGTTGGGACAGTGCCCCTAATCAGCCCCAGCATTTT. Translating gives CASSWDSAPNQPQHF.

The rearrangement uses TRBV7-9 and TRBJ2-1, with 10 bases lining up with TRBD2. Germline CDR1 is SEHNR and CDR2 is FQNEAQ (reference sequence). The V and J ends lost 4 bases and 4 bases, in that order; junction bases with no gene match: 7. CDR3 length: 16 residues. The CDR3 DNA is TGTGCCAGCAGCTGGAGCGGGGGGGGGTTTTACAATGAGCAGTTCTTC. This encodes CASSWSGGGFYNEQFF.